One sample yielded the 25 T cell receptor beta chains listed below, sequenced in a study of graft-versus-host responses after intestinal transplantation. Libraries were prepared by immunoSEQ multiplex PCR; TCRdb keeps only in-frame clonotypes and omits some of them. The sample lists 50,000 to 75,000 clones, about 94% occurring once. Which antigens these TCRs recognize remains unknown. The source material was unstimulated CD4+ T cells sorted from spleen or lymph node cells, sampled before transplant. Receptor source: a human donor who was the organ donor for an intestinal transplant.

The chain links TRBV7-2 to TRBJ2-2; 7 nucleotides agree with TRBD2. V trimming: 1 base; J trimming: 6 bases; junction bases outside the gene matches: 5. CDR1 SGHTA and CDR2 FQGNSA come from the germline V gene. The length of the CDR3 is 15 residues. The CDR3 sequence: CASSLDRGVSGELFF. In DNA, the CDR3 is TGTGCCAGCAGCTTAGATCGGGGGGTTTCCGGGGAGCTGTTTTTT.

The chain carries TRBV4-1 and TRBJ1-2; D unclear. Trimming removed 1 base at V and 3 bases at J, with 15 bases between. The CDR3 is 16 residues long. The germline CDR1 and CDR2 sequences are MGHRA and YSYEKL. The CDR3 reads CASSQAGLRVDYGYTF. CDR3 DNA: TGCGCCAGCAGCCAAGCGGGGTTGAGGGTAGACTATGGCTACACCTTC.

V is TRBV13 and J is TRBJ1-3; no firm D call. V lost 5 bases to trimming and J lost 3 bases, with 14 bases between them. The CDR3 consists of 15 residues. Germline loops: CDR1 PRHDT, CDR2 FYEKMQ (reference sequence). The CDR3 spells CASSRKGGDGNTIYF. The CDR3 DNA is TGTGCCAGCAGCCGAAAGGGCGGAGATGGAAACACCATATATTTT.

This rearrangement joins TRBV5-1 to TRBJ2-3, with 10 bases aligning to TRBD2. Per the germline V gene, CDR1 is SGHRS and CDR2 is YFSETQ. The trim removed 0 bases at V and 6 bases at J, leaving 13 bases unmatched. The CDR3 totals 18 residues. CDR3 nucleotides: TGCGCCAGCAGCTTGGGACAGGGGAGCGGGGGGGCCTCGGATACGCAGTATTTT. Residues: CASSLGQGSGGASDTQYF.

This chain connects TRBV19 to TRBJ1-3; D call uncertain. Trimming took off 5 bases at V and 4 bases at J, with 3 bases between the two ends. This CDR3 is 11 amino acids long. Germline V gene data show CDR1 as LNHDA and CDR2 as SQIVND (reference sequence). The CDR3 DNA reads as TGTGCCAGTAGTCCAGGAAACACCATATATTTT. Translating gives CASSPGNTIYF.

The chain employs TRBV11-1 and TRBJ2-7, with a tentative D call TRBD2 (7 bases). Trimming removed 1 base from V and 7 bases from J, with 14 bases in between. Per germline, CDR1 SGHAT and CDR2 FQDESV (reference sequence). The CDR3 runs to 14 residues. Here the CDR3 DNA reads TGTGCCAGCAGCTTAGGGCGGGGGCCCTCGGAGCAGTACTTC. Its translation: CASSLGRGPSEQYF.

Only one count was recorded for this clone. The chain uses TRBV7-2 and TRBJ2-3; TRBD2 agrees at 9 bases. Germline V gene sequence: CDR1 SGHTA, CDR2 FQGNSA. V trimming: 5 bases; J trimming: 4 bases; junction bases outside the gene matches: 7. This CDR3 is 15 amino acids long. The CDR3 is CASSPRRGGPDTQYF. The CDR3 bases are TGTGCCAGCAGCCCGCGGCGGGGGGGCCCAGATACGCAGTATTTT.

This chain uses TRBV5-4 with TRBJ2-3; D gene ambiguous. CDR1 and CDR2 from the germline V gene are SGHNT and YYREEE (reference sequence). V gave up 3 bases and J gave up 4 bases, with 6 bases separating them. The CDR3 extends over 12 amino acids. CDR3 sequence: CASSSTADTQYF. The CDR3 DNA reads as TGTGCCAGCAGCTCAACCGCAGATACGCAGTATTTT.

The rearrangement joins TRBV10-3 to TRBJ2-7, with TRBD2 as a possible D gene (6 bases). V was trimmed by 4 bases and J by 3 bases, leaving 10 bases between them. This CDR3 contains 13 residues. CDR1 is ENHRY, CDR2 SYGVKD, per germline. The CDR3 region is CAISGWGDYEQYF. The CDR3 nucleotides read TGTGCCATCAGTGGGTGGGGGGACTACGAGCAGTACTTC.

V gene TRBV5-8 combines with J gene TRBJ2-4; the D is unclear. V lost 0 bases, J lost 6 bases, and 19 bases lay in between. The CDR3 has 17 amino acids. Germline V gene lookup returns CDR1 SGHTS and CDR2 YDEGEE. The CDR3 loop is CASSLARRSLAANIQYF. In DNA form, the CDR3 reads TGTGCCAGCAGCTTGGCCCGTCGCTCCCTGGCCGCAAACATTCAGTACTTC.

This clone showed up just once. V and J are TRBV5-3 and TRBJ2-1; 8 bases map to TRBD2. TRBV5-3 is marked as an open reading frame, function uncertain. The length of the CDR3 is 17 residues. The V and J ends lost 0 bases and 2 bases, in that order; junction bases with no gene match: 7. The CDR3, as DNA: TGTGCCAGAAGCTTGGGACCGGGACTAGGTACCTACAATGAGCAGTTCTTC. It encodes CARSLGPGLGTYNEQFF.

This rearrangement joins TRBV27 to TRBJ1-5; possible D gene TRBD1, 6 bases. With 5 bases removed from V and 0 bases from J, the gap between germline ends came to 11 bases. Germline V gives CDR1 MNHEY, CDR2 SMNVEV (reference sequence). CDR3 size: 15 residues. The CDR3 bases are TGTGCCAGCAGTCCCTACAGGGTTAGCAATCAGCCCCAGCATTTT. Translation gives CASSPYRVSNQPQHF.

This chain connects TRBV5-4 to TRBJ2-1, with 10 bases fitting TRBD2. The V gene's germline CDR1 is SGHNT and CDR2 YYREEE (reference sequence). V was pared by 5 bases and J by 5 bases, with 4 bases of the junction left unmatched. The CDR3 sequence is 14 residues long. The CDR3 DNA follows: TGTGCCAGCAGGCTTGGACTAGCGGACAATGAGCAGTTCTTC. Protein product: CASRLGLADNEQFF.

The chain recombines TRBV7-9 with TRBJ2-7; 8 bases align to TRBD1. Per the germline V gene, CDR1 is SEHNR and CDR2 is FQNEAQ (reference sequence). This CDR3 has 15 residues. The V segment lost 2 bases and the J segment 4 bases; nucleotides outside the gene matches: 7. The DNA for the CDR3 is TGTGCCAGCAGCTTATCCCCGGGACAGGCATACGAGCAGTACTTC. This sequence encodes CASSLSPGQAYEQYF.

This clone came up once. The chain joins TRBV6-1 to TRBJ1-2; a possible D gene is TRBD1 (6 bases). Between the trimmed V and J ends, which lost 5 bases and 7 bases, there was a span of 8 bases. From germline, CDR1 is MNHNS and CDR2 SASEGT. The CDR3 consists of 11 residues. This CDR3 reads CASSRGLGYTF. The CDR3 DNA sequence: TGTGCCAGCAGTCGGGGGCTTGGCTACACCTTC.

V and J are TRBV9 and TRBJ2-3; 10 bases fit TRBD2. J lost 8 bases, V lost 0 bases, and 6 bases had no gene match. The germline V gene has CDR1 SGDLS and CDR2 YYNGEE. The CDR3 has 15 amino acids. CDR3 region: CASSVEAGGRGTQYF. In DNA, the CDR3 is TGTGCCAGCAGCGTAGAAGCGGGGGGGCGTGGTACGCAGTATTTT.

The rearrangement joins TRBV19 to TRBJ2-5; 9 bases agree with TRBD1. This CDR3 is built from 14 residues. Losses at the gene ends were 2 bases for V and 3 bases for J; bases not matched to a gene: 1. Looked up from germline, CDR1 is LNHDA and CDR2 is SQIVND (reference sequence). The CDR3 DNA sequence: TGTGCCAGTAGTATACGACAGGGGGAAGAGACCCAGTACTTC. Translated: CASSIRQGEETQYF.

The chain joins TRBV4-3 to TRBJ2-7; D could derive from TRBD1 or TRBD2 (5 bases each). There are 15 residues in the CDR3. With 1 base removed from V and 0 bases from J, the gap between germline ends came to 10 bases. Per germline, CDR1 LGHNA and CDR2 YSLEER. The chain's CDR3 is CASSQVRGPSYEQYF. The CDR3 DNA reads as TGCGCCAGCAGCCAAGTGAGGGGTCCCTCCTACGAGCAGTACTTC.

This clone was observed a single time. The rearrangement links TRBV5-1 to TRBJ2-1; a possible D gene is TRBD1 (5 bases). This CDR3 has 16 amino acids. Germline V gene sequence: CDR1 SGHRS, CDR2 YFSETQ. V lost 9 bases to trimming and J lost 8 bases, with 27 bases between them. As DNA, the CDR3 is TGCGCCACCTCAATCCAGGGTTTTTTCGATATCGATGAGCAGTTCTTC. Amino acids: CATSIQGFFDIDEQFF.

This chain uses TRBV18 with TRBJ2-5, with D tentatively TRBD1 (6 bases). The J call is doubtful: the DNA matches TRBJ2-7 better. The CDR3 totals 14 residues. In germline, CDR1 is KGHSH, CDR2 LQKENI. CDR3 sequence reads: CASSPWQGLYEQYF. The CDR3 DNA reads TGTGCCAGCTCACCGTGGCAGGGGCTTTACGAGCAGTACTTC.

The chain has TRBV6-5 and TRBJ2-7; either TRBD1 or TRBD2 may fit D (5 bases each). The V and J ends lost 2 bases and 6 bases respectively, with 17 bases between them. The CDR3 is 15 amino acids. The germline CDR1 and CDR2 sequences are MNHEY and SVGAGI. The CDR3 protein is CASSYRSGAPSEQYF. Here the CDR3 DNA reads TGTGCCAGCAGTTACAGATCCGGGGCTCCCTCCGAGCAGTACTTC.

V and J are TRBV7-9 and TRBJ2-3; D is uncertain. CDR3 size: 14 residues. Germline V lookup: CDR1 SEHNR, CDR2 FQNEAQ (reference sequence). V gave up 2 bases and J gave up 2 bases, with 8 bases separating them. The CDR3 is CASSLTHSTDTQYF. CDR3 bases: TGTGCCAGCAGCTTAACCCATTCCACAGATACGCAGTATTTT. The variable domain in full, with the rest retrieved from reference TRBV7-9 and TRBJ2-3, is DTGVSQNPRHKITKRGQNVTFRCDPISEHNRLYWYRQTLGQGPEFLTYFQNEAQLEKSRLLSDRFSAERPKGSFSTLEIQRTEQGDSAMYLCASSLTHSTDTQYFGPGTRLTVL.

This chain uses TRBV4-3 with TRBJ2-1; no firm D call. V lost 0 bases and J 9 bases, leaving 15 bases between the germline ends. The CDR3 runs to 15 residues. Germline values: CDR1 LGHNA, CDR2 YSLEER. The DNA for the CDR3 is TGCGCCAGCAGCCAAGAGCCCCGCCGGGTGAGTGAGCAGTTCTTC. Amino acids: CASSQEPRRVSEQFF.

This chain links TRBV29-1 with TRBJ2-7, with unresolved D. With 5 bases removed from V and 4 bases from J, the gap between germline ends came to 18 bases. This CDR3 has 14 residues. CDR1 and CDR2 (germline): SQVTM, ANQGSEA. CDR3 bases: TGCAGCGTTCTGAAAAAAAGGACGGATTACGAGCAGTACTTC. The encoded protein is CSVLKKRTDYEQYF.

The chain combines TRBV5-1 with TRBJ2-7, with D uncertain. The V end lost 3 bases, the J end lost 1 base, and 8 bases lay between the germline ends. The germline V gene has CDR1 SGHRS and CDR2 YFSETQ. This CDR3 has 13 amino acids. The chain's CDR3 is CASSSLGSYEQYF. In nucleotides, the CDR3 is TGCGCCAGCAGCTCGTTAGGTTCCTACGAGCAGTACTTC.